Below, one T cell receptor beta chain is given with its context. The antigen remains undetermined. This specimen comes from a study of cytomegalovirus exposure and HLA in healthy donors. The CDR3 spans 14 residues. V shed 2 bases and J shed 0 bases, with 7 bases lying between them. Germline assignment: CDR1 MNHEY and CDR2 SVGAGI. Study-wide points: Usually a TCR sequence was rare, but some public TCRs were found in many donors.

13 Jbeta primers and 60 Vbeta primers were used for the PCR. The protocol was immunoSEQ multiplex PCR, while the TCRdb copy is restricted to in-frame clones and leaves out a portion. The sample has 100,000 to 150,000 clones, 77% seen once. The receptor's source is a human donor in good health. This chain connects TRBV6-5 to TRBJ1-1, with D perhaps TRBD1 (5 bases). Specimen: PBMCs. Written as DNA, the CDR3 is TGTGCCAGCAGTTACCCGACAGTGAACACTGAAGCTTTCTTT. Translation: CASSYPTVNTEAFF.